Detailed here is one T cell receptor (beta chain). The antigen remains unidentified. This entry comes from a study of T cell responses to AZD1222 COVID-19 vaccine. Some clones are missing from TCRdb's copy, which holds only in-frame ones; the method was immunoSEQ multiplex PCR. The table includes about 140,000 clones, roughly 93% detected once. The V gene's germline CDR1 is MDHEN and CDR2 SYDVKM. The CDR3 covers 13 residues. V dropped 7 bases and J dropped 1 base, with 10 bases sitting between them. Overall study findings and caveats: The donors showed a predominance of white British ancestry and of females, with possible underestimation of clonal diversity. A rise in Spike-specific TCR breadth and depth followed two AZD1222 doses. Nearly half of spike-specific TCRs reportedly go after variant regions that carry no mutations. Sampled repertoires all dated from after the peak T cell response.

Sequenced material: peripheral blood, taken on day 0 of MenACWY control vaccination. V is TRBV28 and J is TRBJ1-1; D remains unclear. The TCR sequence derives from an adult in good health. The CDR3 nucleotides read TGTGCCAGCACTGCCAGACCGAACACTGAAGCTTTCTTT. Translated, it gives CASTARPNTEAFF.